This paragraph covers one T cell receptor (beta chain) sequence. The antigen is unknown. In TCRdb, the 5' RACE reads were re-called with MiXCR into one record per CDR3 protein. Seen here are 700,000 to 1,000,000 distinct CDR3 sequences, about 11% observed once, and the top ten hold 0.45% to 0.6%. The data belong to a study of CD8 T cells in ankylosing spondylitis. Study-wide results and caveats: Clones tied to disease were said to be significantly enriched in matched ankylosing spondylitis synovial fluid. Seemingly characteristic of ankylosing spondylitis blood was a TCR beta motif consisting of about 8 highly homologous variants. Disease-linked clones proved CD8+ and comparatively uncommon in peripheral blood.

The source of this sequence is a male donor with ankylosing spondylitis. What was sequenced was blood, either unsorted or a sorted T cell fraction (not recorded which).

As DNA, the CDR3 is TGTGCCAGCGACCGCGGGAGGGGCACAGATACGCAGTATTTT. Its protein product is CASDRGRGTDTQYF. The V call is TRBV7-9, the J call TRBJ2-3, with 9 bases aligning to TRBD2. This CDR3 comprises 14 residues. V lost 8 bases to trimming and J lost 1 base; unmatched junction nucleotides: 4. CDR1 and CDR2 from the germline V gene are SEHNR and FQNEAQ (reference sequence).